The 6 T cell receptor beta chains below all came from one sample that was sequenced in a study of blood T cell repertoires in COVID-19. Method: immunoSEQ multiplex PCR; TCRdb's copy keeps in-frame clones and lacks some. This sample has approximately 500,000 clones; more than 75% occur once, and the top ten carry approximately 1.8%. Sequencing was done on a sample of PBMCs or T cells enriched from blood (not recorded which). These receptors came from a middle-aged woman who had recovered from COVID-19.

J is TRBJ2-1 and V is TRBV4-2, with TRBD2 identical over 8 bases. Per germline, CDR1 LGHNA and CDR2 YNFKEQ. The CDR3 has 20 amino acids. Trimming at V came to 2 bases and at J to 4 bases, leaving 19 bases not matched to a gene. This CDR3 is CASSQKDPSAGVGAYNEQFF. The CDR3 DNA sequence: TGTGCCAGCAGCCAAAAAGACCCTTCAGCGGGAGTAGGGGCATACAATGAGCAGTTCTTC.

The chain combines TRBV21-1 with TRBJ2-7; TRBD2 is the table's D call, not checked against the DNA. TRBV21-1 is a recognized pseudogene. The CDR3 totals 13 residues. CDR3: CASSKASPREQYF. CDR3 nucleotide sequence: TGTGCCAGCAGCAAAGCGTCACCGAGGGAGCAGTACTTC.

This clone was seen just once. V usage is TRBV11-2 and J usage is TRBJ2-3, with D tentatively TRBD2 (7 bases). Germline V lookup: CDR1 SGHAT, CDR2 FQNNGV. The CDR3 is 17 residues long. Trimming stripped 1 base from V and 2 bases from J, with 16 bases between. This CDR3 reads CASSLAWGGRVTDTQYF. DNA of the CDR3: TGTGCCAGCAGCTTAGCCTGGGGGGGGCGCGTCACAGATACGCAGTATTTT.

The gene calls are TRBV5-5 and TRBJ1-2; D call uncertain. V shed 0 bases and J shed 4 bases, with 7 bases lying between them. CDR3 length: 13 residues. Looked up from germline, CDR1 is SGHKS and CDR2 is YYEKEE (reference sequence). DNA of the CDR3: TGTGCCAGCAGCTTGGAGGGAGGCTATGGCTACACCTTC. It yields the protein CASSLEGGYGYTF.

The rearrangement joins TRBV4-1 to TRBJ2-7; TRBD2 agrees at 9 bases. This CDR3 region has 16 residues. The germline CDR1 and CDR2 sequences are MGHRA and YSYEKL. After removal of 2 bases from V and 2 bases from J, the junction contained 7 bases not matched to a gene. CDR3 amino acids: CASSQIDSSGTYEQYF. CDR3 in DNA: TGCGCCAGCAGCCAAATAGACTCTAGCGGGACCTACGAGCAGTACTTC.

The chain uses TRBV12-5 and TRBJ2-3; 8 bases align to TRBD1. The CDR3 runs to 14 residues. The V gene end was trimmed by 6 bases and the J gene end by 3 bases; junction bases not matched to a gene: 5. Germline-derived CDR1 and CDR2 are LGHNT and FRNRAP. CDR3 loop: CASGPGQVTDTQYF. DNA of the CDR3: TGTGCTAGTGGACCGGGACAGGTAACAGATACGCAGTATTTT.